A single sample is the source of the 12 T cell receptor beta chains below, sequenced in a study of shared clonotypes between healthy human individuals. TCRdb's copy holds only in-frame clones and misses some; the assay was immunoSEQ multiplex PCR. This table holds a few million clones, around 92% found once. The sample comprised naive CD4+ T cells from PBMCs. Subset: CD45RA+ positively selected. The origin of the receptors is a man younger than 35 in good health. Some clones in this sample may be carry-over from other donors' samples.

The CDR3 DNA reads TGTGCCAGCAGGGCAGGGACAAATCCCACAGATACGCAGTATTTT. Its protein product is CASRAGTNPTDTQYF. The V and J genes are TRBV6-4 and TRBJ2-3; D is perhaps TRBD1 (6 bases). Trimming removed 6 bases from V and 2 bases from J, with 15 bases in between. The CDR3 spans 15 residues. CDR1 MRHNA and CDR2 SNTAGT come from the germline V gene.

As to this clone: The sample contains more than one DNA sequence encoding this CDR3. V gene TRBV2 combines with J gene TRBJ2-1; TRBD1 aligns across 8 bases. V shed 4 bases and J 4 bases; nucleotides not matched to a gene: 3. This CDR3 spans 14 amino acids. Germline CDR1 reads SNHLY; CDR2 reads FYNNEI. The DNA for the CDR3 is TGTGCCAGCAGTGGACAGGGGCCGTACAATGAGCAGTTCTTC. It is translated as CASSGQGPYNEQFF. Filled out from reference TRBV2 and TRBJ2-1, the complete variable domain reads EPEVTQTPSHQVTQMGQEVILRCVPISNHLYFYWYRQILGQKVEFLVSFYNNEISEKSEIFDDQFSVERPDGSNFTLKIRSTKLEDSAMYFCASSGQGPYNEQFFGPGTRLTVL.

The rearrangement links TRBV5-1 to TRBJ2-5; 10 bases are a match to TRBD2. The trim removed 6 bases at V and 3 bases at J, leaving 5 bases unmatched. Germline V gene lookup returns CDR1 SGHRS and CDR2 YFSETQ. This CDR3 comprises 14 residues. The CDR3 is CASTLTSGKETQYF. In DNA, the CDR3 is TGCGCCAGCACCCTTACTAGCGGGAAAGAGACCCAGTACTTC.

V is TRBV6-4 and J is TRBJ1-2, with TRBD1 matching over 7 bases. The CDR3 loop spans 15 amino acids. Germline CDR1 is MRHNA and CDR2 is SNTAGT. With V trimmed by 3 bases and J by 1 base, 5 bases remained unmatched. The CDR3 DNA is TGTGCCAGCAGTGAAACGACAGGGTTTAACTATGGCTACACCTTC. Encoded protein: CASSETTGFNYGYTF.

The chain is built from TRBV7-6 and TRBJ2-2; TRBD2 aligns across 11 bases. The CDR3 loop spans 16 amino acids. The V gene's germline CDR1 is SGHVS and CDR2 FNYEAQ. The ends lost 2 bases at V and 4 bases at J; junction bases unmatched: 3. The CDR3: CASSLLAGGPTGELFF. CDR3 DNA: TGTGCCAGCAGCTTATTAGCGGGAGGGCCCACCGGGGAGCTGTTTTTT.

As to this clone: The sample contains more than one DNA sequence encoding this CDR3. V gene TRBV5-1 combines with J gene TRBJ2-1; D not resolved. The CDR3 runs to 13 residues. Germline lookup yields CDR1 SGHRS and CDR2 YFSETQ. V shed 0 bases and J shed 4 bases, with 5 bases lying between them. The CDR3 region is CASSLDGYNEQFF. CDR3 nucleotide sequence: TGCGCCAGCAGCTTGGACGGGTACAATGAGCAGTTCTTC.

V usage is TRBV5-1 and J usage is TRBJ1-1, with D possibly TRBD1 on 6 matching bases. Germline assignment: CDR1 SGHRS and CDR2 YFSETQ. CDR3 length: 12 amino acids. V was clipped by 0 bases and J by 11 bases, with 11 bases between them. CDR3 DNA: TGCGCCAGCAGCTTGGAGGGGGGATATGCTTTCTTT. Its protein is CASSLEGGYAFF.

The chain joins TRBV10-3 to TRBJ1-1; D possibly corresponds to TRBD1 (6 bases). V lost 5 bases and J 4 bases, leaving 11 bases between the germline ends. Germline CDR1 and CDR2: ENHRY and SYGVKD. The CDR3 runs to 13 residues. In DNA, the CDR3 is TGTGCCATCAGTCAGACAGGAGGCACTGAAGCTTTCTTT. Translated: CAISQTGGTEAFF.

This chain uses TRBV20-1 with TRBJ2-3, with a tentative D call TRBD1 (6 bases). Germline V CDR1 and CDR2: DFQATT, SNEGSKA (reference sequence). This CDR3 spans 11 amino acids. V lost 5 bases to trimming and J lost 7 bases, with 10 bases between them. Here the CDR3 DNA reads TGCAGTGCTCCGGACAGCAATACGCAGTATTTT. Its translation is CSAPDSNTQYF.

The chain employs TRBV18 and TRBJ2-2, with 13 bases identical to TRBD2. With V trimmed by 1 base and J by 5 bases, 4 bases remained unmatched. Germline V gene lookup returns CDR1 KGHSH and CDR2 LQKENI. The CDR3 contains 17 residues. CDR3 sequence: CASSPRTSGSATGELFF. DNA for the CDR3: TGTGCCAGCTCACCACGGACTAGCGGGAGTGCTACCGGGGAGCTGTTTTTT.

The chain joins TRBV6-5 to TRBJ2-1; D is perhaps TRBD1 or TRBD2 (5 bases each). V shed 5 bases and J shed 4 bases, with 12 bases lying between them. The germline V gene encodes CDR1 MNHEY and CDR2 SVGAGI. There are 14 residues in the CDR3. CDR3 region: CASSQWGSYNEQFF. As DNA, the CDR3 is TGTGCCAGCAGTCAATGGGGGTCGTACAATGAGCAGTTCTTC.

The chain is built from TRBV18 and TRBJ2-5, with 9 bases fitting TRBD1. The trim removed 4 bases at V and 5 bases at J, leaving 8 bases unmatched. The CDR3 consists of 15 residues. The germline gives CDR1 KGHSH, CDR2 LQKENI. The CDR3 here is CASSLRQGELETQYF. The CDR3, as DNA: TGTGCCAGCTCACTCCGACAGGGGGAATTGGAGACCCAGTACTTC.